These 5 T cell receptor beta chains were sequenced from one sample in a study of vaccination and CD4 T cells after COVID-19. Their antigens are not known. Cultured CD4+ T cell DNA underwent sequencing with the Oncomine TCR Beta short-read assay. TCRdb passed the PCR reads through MiXCR, listing each CDR3 protein once. The top ten hold around 8.1% of the sample, which has more than 20,000 distinct CDR3 sequences, 70% seen once. Treatment specified: roughly ten-day PBMC culture with coronavirus spike peptide pools or control peptides (ViraFEST assay). The specimen was CD4+ T cells from blood, cultured in vitro. Source of these receptors: a human donor who had recovered from COVID-19.

The rearrangement joins TRBV29-1 to TRBJ1-2; D is ambiguous. The CDR3 loop spans 13 amino acids. CDR1 SQVTM and CDR2 ANQGSEA come from the germline V gene. V lost 0 bases, J lost 6 bases, and 11 bases lay in between. CDR3 DNA: TGCAGCGTTGAAGATCCCCACAGAGATGGCTACACCTTC. Protein sequence: CSVEDPHRDGYTF.

The chain has TRBV19 and TRBJ2-1; 10 nucleotides agree with TRBD2. The J segment lost 4 bases and the V segment lost 7 bases, leaving 7 bases of the junction unmatched. The germline V gene has CDR1 LNHDA and CDR2 SQIVND (reference sequence). The CDR3 extends over 15 amino acids. The DNA of the CDR3 is TGTGCCAGTACTAGCTCTAGCGGGAGATACAATGAGCAGTTCTTC. Its protein is CASTSSSGRYNEQFF.

This chain uses TRBV20-1 with TRBJ2-1, with 7 bases matching TRBD2. Germline V gene sequence: CDR1 DFQATT, CDR2 SNEGSKA (reference sequence). V lost 6 bases, J lost 2 bases, and 10 bases stayed unmatched. The CDR3 extends over 15 amino acids. CDR3 sequence (DNA): TGCAGTGCCCCGTCAGCGGGAAGAACCTACAATGAGCAGTTCTTC. Its protein product is CSAPSAGRTYNEQFF.

The chain couples TRBV19 to TRBJ1-1, with TRBD1 matching 9 bases. From germline, CDR1 is LNHDA and CDR2 SQIVND (reference sequence). The V and J ends lost 5 bases and 2 bases, in that order; junction bases with no gene match: 6. The length of the CDR3 is 15 residues. CDR3 residues: CASSSQGQGNTEAFF. The CDR3 region has the DNA TGTGCCAGTAGTTCCCAGGGACAGGGCAACACTGAAGCTTTCTTT.

This chain links TRBV30 with TRBJ2-7; D might be TRBD1 (5 bases). CDR1 is GTSNPN, CDR2 SVGIG, per germline (reference sequence). V was pared by 1 base and J by 4 bases, with 8 bases between. This CDR3 is built from 12 residues. CDR3 residues: CAWSDAGYEQYF. The DNA for the CDR3 is TGTGCCTGGAGTGACGCAGGGTACGAGCAGTACTTC.